This T cell receptor (beta chain) appears in the sequencing data of a study of T cells in Graves' hyperthyroidism and ophthalmopathy. Uncontrolled infection, other autoimmune disease, pregnancy or lactation barred patients from enrollment. The CDR3 is 15 amino acids. Germline V gives CDR1 MNHNS, CDR2 SASEGT. V lost 6 bases and J lost 4; bases outside the gene matches: 9. RNA transcripts gave rise to amplified TCR beta CDR3 regions. TCR CDR3 underwent first-round RT-PCR with the HTBI primer set. Using its own MiXCR run on the multiplex PCR reads, TCRdb lists one record per CDR3 protein. The data contain 600,000 to 850,000 distinct CDR3 sequences, 18% of them singletons.

Specimen: blood. This TCR was recovered from a woman aged 45 to 65 with Graves' hyperthyroidism that later progressed to Graves' ophthalmopathy. The chain recombines TRBV6-1 with TRBJ2-5, with TRBD1 matching 9 bases. The CDR3 nucleotides read TGTGCCAGCAGGACCGACAGGGGGTTGGTAGAGACCCAGTACTTC. It encodes CASRTDRGLVETQYF.